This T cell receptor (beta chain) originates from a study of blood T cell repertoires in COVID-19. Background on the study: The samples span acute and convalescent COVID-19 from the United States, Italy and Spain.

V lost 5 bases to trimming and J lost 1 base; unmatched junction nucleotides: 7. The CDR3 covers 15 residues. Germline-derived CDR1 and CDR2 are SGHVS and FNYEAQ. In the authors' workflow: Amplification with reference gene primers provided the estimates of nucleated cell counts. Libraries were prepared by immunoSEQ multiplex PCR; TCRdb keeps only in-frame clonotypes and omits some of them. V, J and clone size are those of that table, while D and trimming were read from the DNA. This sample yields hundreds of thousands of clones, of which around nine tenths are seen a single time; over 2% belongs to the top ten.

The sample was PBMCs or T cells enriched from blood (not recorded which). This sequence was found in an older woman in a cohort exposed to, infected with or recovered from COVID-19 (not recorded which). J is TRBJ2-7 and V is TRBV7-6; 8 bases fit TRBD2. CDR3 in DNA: TGTGCCAGCAGCCCGCAAAGCGGGGGATCCTACGAGCAGTACTTC. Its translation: CASSPQSGGSYEQYF.